The source of this TCR beta chain is a study of long-term antiretroviral therapy in people with HIV. In germline, CDR1 is MNHNS, CDR2 SASEGT. The V end was cut by 1 base, the J end by 3 bases, with 12 bases between. The CDR3 runs to 15 residues. This clone has more than one count but fewer than ten. As yet, its antigen is unknown. The immunoSEQ assay was v3.0, run at survey level. Sequencing was intended to reach about 35,000-50,000 T-cell genomes per sample. This table comes from immunoSEQ multiplex PCR, and its TCRdb copy is limited to in-frame clones, with some not included. The sample carries 9,500 to 13,000 clones, 80% to 90% recorded once. Study-level findings and limits: Dating from the mid-2000s to the late 2010s, the blood was possibly obtained under older ART regimens. Pre-ART expanded clones dominated the repertoire at every time point. Records did not include ART adherence, viral resistance or therapy changes.

The receptor was isolated from a middle-aged woman with HIV. This chain joins TRBV6-1 and TRBJ1-2; D gene ambiguous. Source: unsorted PBMCs, taken 0.2 years before starting antiretroviral therapy. Here the CDR3 reads CASSEGITVDYGYTF. The CDR3 DNA reads as TGTGCCAGCAGTGAAGGGATCACAGTGGACTATGGCTACACCTTC.